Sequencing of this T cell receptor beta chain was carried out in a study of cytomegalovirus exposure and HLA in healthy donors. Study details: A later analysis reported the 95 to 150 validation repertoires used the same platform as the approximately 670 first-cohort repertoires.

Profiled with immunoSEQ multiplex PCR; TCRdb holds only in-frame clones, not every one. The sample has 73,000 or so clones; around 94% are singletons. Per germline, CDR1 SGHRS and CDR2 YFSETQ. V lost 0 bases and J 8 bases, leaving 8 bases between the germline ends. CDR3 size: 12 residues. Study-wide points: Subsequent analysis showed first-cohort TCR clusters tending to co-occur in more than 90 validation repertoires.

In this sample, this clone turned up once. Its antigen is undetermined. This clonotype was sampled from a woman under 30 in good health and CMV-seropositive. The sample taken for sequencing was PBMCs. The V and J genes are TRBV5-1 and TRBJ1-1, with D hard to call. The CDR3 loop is CASSLVGGEAFF. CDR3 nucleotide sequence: TGCGCCAGCAGCTTGGTAGGAGGGGAAGCTTTCTTT. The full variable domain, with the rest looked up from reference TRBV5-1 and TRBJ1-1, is KAGVTQTPRYLIKTRGQQVTLSCSPISGHRSVSWYQQTPGQGLQFLFEYFSETQRNKGNFPGRFSGRQFSNSRSEMNVSTLELGDSALYLCASSLVGGEAFFGQGTRLTVV.